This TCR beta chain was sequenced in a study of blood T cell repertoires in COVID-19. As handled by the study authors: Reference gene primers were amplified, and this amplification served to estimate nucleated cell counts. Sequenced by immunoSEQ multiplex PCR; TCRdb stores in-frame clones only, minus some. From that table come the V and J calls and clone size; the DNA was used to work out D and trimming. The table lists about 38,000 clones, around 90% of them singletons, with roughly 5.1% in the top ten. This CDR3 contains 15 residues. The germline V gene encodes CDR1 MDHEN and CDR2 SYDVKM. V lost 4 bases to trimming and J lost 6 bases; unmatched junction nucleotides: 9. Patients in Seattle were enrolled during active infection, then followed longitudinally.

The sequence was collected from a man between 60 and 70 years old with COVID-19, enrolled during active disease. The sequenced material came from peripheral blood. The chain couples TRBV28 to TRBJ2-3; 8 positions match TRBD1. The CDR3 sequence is CASSSMRTGLDTQYF. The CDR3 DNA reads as TGTGCCAGCAGTTCCATGCGGACAGGGCTCGATACGCAGTATTTT.